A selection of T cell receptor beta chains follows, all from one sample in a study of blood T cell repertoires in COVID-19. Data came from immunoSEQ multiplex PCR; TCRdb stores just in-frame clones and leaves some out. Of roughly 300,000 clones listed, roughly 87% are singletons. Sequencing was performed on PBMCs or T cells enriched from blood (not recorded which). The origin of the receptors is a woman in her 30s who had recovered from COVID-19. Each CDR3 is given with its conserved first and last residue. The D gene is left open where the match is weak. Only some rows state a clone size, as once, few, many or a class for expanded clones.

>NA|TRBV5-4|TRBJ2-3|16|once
TGTGCCAGCAGCTTGGTGGGGGGATGGGCCACAGATACGCAGTATTTT
CASSLVGGWATDTQYF
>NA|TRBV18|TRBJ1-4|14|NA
TGTGCCAGCTCACCATCAGGGATTAATGAAAAACTGTTTTTT
CASSPSGINEKLFF
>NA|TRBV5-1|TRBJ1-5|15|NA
TGCGCCAGCAGCTTGCAGGGGTATAGCAATCAGCCCCAGCATTTT
CASSLQGYSNQPQHF
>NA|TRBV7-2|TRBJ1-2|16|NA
TGTGCCAGCAGCTTAGAGCGGGGTCGGAAGAACTATGGCTACACCTTC
CASSLERGRKNYGYTF
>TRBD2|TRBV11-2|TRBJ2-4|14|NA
TGTGCCAGCAGCCGAGACCTAGCGGGGGGCATTCAGTACTTC
CASSRDLAGGIQYF
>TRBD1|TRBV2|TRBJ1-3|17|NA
TGTGCCAGCAGTGAAGCCGGGACAGGAACCTCTGGAAACACCATATATTTT
CASSEAGTGTSGNTIYF
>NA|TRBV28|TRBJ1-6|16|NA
TGTGCCAGCTCCCCGGGACAACTTTTTTTCGATTCACCCCTCCACTTT
CASSPGQLFFDSPLHF
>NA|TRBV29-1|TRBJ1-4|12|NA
TGCAGCGGCTGGACAGTAAATGAAAAACTGTTTTTT
CSGWTVNEKLFF
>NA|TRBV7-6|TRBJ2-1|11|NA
TGTGCCAGCAGCTTAGGTCTAGCAGGCTTCTTC
CASSLGLAGFF
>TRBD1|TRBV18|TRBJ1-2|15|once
TGTGCCAGCTCACCGAACCCACAGGGGAACTATGGCTACACCTTC
CASSPNPQGNYGYTF
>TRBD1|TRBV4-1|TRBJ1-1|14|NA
TGCGCCAGCAGCCAAGGGGACAGGGGCACTGAAGCTTTCTTT
CASSQGDRGTEAFF
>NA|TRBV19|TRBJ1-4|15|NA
TGTGCCAGTAGTATAGGGGCAGCAACTAATGAAAAACTGTTTTTT
CASSIGAATNEKLFF
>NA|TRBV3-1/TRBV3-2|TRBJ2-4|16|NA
TGTGCCAGCAGCCAAGACTCAGGACTAGCCAAAAACATTCAGTACTTC
CASSQDSGLAKNIQYF
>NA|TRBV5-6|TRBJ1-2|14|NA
TGTGCCAGCAGCTTGGGGGCCGGTCCCTCGGGCTACACCTTC
CASSLGAGPSGYTF
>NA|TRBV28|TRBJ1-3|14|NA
TGTGCCAGCAGTTCGCTCTCAGCTGGAAACACCATATATTTT
CASSSLSAGNTIYF
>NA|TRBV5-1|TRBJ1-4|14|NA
TGCGCCAGCAGCATATCAGGGGCCCGGGAAAAACTGTTTTTT
CASSISGAREKLFF
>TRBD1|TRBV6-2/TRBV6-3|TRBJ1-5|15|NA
TGTGCCAGCAGTAAACGCCTGGGACAGAATCAGCCCCAGCATTTT
CASSKRLGQNQPQHF
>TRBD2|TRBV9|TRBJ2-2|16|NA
TGTGCCAGCAGCGTAGGGGCTAGCGGGGCCTCCGGGGAGCTGTTTTTT
CASSVGASGASGELFF
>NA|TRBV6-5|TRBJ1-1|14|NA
TGTGCCAGCAGTCGGGCCGGGACTGAAACTGAAGCTTTCTTT
CASSRAGTETEAFF
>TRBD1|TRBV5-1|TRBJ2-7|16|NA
TGCGCCAGCAGCTTGATATCTGGACAGGGGAGAGGCGAGCAGTACTTC
CASSLISGQGRGEQYF
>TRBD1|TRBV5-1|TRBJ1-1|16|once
TGCGCCAGCAGTGGGGGGACAGGGGGCTTCGACACTGAAGCTTTCTTT
CASSGGTGGFDTEAFF
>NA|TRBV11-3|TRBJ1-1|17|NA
TGTGCCAGCAGCTTAGGTATCTTTGGGGGCGAGGGGACTGAAGCTTTCTTT
CASSLGIFGGEGTEAFF
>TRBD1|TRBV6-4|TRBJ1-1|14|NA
TGTGCCAGCAGCTCCGACCCAACAGGGGGTTCCGCTTTCTTT
CASSSDPTGGSAFF
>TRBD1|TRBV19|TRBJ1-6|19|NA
TGTGCCAGTAGTGCAATGGGACAGGGGGCGAAAAGATATAATTCACCCCTCCACTTT
CASSAMGQGAKRYNSPLHF
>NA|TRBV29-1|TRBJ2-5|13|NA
TGCAGCGTTGAAGTAGTGAGCGGGGAGACCCAGTACTTC
CSVEVVSGETQYF
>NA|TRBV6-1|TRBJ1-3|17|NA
TGTGCCAGCAGTGAAGGGAGAAGAGGGTCCGCTGGAAACACCATATATTTT
CASSEGRRGSAGNTIYF
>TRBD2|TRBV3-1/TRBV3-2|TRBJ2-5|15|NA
TGTGCCAGCAGCCCCGGGGGAGCGGGGTGGGAGACCCAGTACTTC
CASSPGGAGWETQYF
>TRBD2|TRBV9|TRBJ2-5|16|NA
TGTGCCAGCAGCGTCTTCCCGGGACTACCCCAAGAGACCCAGTACTTC
CASSVFPGLPQETQYF
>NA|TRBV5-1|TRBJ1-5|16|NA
TGCGCCAGCAGCTTGGAGTCCGGAGATAGCAATCAGCCCCAGCATTTT
CASSLESGDSNQPQHF